This T cell receptor (beta chain) originates from a study of T cells after yellow fever vaccination. As TCR cDNA was made by 5'RACE template switching, a universal primer site and UMIs were added. TCRdb reprocessed the 5' RACE reads with MiXCR, giving one entry per CDR3 protein. The sample consists of about 340,000 distinct CDR3 sequences, approximately 4% of them appearing once. The CDR3 length is 15 residues. The V and J ends lost 3 bases and 2 bases respectively, with 13 bases between them. This receptor was taken from a man aged 18 to 30 who received the YFV17D yellow fever vaccine. The gene calls are TRBV12-3 or TRBV12-4 and TRBJ2-5; tentatively, D is TRBD2 (5 bases). Material: PBMCs, obtained 5 days after the yellow fever booster vaccination. Here the CDR3 DNA reads TGTGCCAGCAGTTTGGAGGCAGCCCCTCAAGAGACCCAGTACTTC. Protein product: CASSLEAAPQETQYF.